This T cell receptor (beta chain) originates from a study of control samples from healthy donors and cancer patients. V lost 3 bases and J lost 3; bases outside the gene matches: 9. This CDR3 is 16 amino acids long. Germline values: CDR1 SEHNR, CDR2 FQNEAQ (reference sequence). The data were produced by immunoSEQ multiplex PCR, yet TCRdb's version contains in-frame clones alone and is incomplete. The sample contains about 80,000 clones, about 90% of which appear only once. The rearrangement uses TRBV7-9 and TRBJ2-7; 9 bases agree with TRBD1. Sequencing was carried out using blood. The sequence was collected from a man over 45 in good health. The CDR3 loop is CASSFYGQGKDYEQYF. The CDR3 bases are TGTGCCAGCAGCTTTTACGGACAGGGGAAGGACTACGAGCAGTACTTC. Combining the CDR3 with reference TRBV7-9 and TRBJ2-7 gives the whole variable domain DTGVSQNPRHKITKRGQNVTFRCDPISEHNRLYWYRQTLGQGPEFLTYFQNEAQLEKSRLLSDRFSAERPKGSFSTLEIQRTEQGDSAMYLCASSFYGQGKDYEQYFGPGTRLTVT.